These 10 T cell receptor beta chains were all obtained from the same sample, sequenced in a study of blood T cell repertoires in COVID-19. The repertoire was sequenced with immunoSEQ multiplex PCR; TCRdb's copy has only in-frame clones and lacks some. The data contain 430,000 or so clones, more than 70% of them singletons. Specimen: PBMCs or T cells enriched from blood (not recorded which). The receptors were sampled from a young woman who had been exposed to COVID-19.

The V gene is TRBV28, the J gene TRBJ2-7, with 7 bases matching TRBD1. Trimming cost V 6 bases and J 4 bases; bases outside gene matches: 12. Germline V CDR1 and CDR2: MDHEN, SYDVKM. This CDR3 comprises 15 residues. This CDR3 is CASSTSEQGWYEQYF. CDR3 DNA sequence: TGTGCCAGCAGCACCTCCGAACAGGGGTGGTACGAGCAGTACTTC.

The chain is built from TRBV1 and TRBJ1-2; the table names TRBD1, a call not compared with the DNA. TRBV1 is noted as a pseudogene. The CDR3 has 14 residues. The CDR3 is CTSSQADRDYGYTF. CDR3 in DNA: TGCACCAGCAGCCAAGCCGACAGGGACTATGGCTACACCTTC.

This sequence joins TRBV27 and TRBJ2-7; TRBD2 matches at 11 bases. The CDR3 has 15 amino acids. Trimming cost V 3 bases and J 2 bases; bases outside gene matches: 3. The germline V gene encodes CDR1 MNHEY and CDR2 SMNVEV (reference sequence). The CDR3 reads CASSFGLAGAYEQYF. The CDR3 DNA follows: TGTGCCAGCAGTTTTGGACTAGCGGGCGCCTACGAGCAGTACTTC.

The J gene is TRBJ2-5, the V gene TRBV2; 9 bases line up with TRBD1. Germline-derived CDR1 and CDR2 are SNHLY and FYNNEI. There are 15 residues in the CDR3. J lost 5 bases, V lost 5 bases, and 9 bases had no gene match. The DNA of the CDR3 is TGTGCCAGCAGTAAGACCGGGACAGGGTTTGAGACCCAGTACTTC. Translation: CASSKTGTGFETQYF. Drawing the rest from reference TRBV2 and TRBJ2-5, the complete variable domain is EPEVTQTPSHQVTQMGQEVILRCVPISNHLYFYWYRQILGQKVEFLVSFYNNEISEKSEIFDDQFSVERPDGSNFTLKIRSTKLEDSAMYFCASSKTGTGFETQYFGPGTRLLVL.

The J gene is TRBJ2-2, the V gene TRBV18, with 8 bases identical to TRBD1. CDR1 and CDR2 (germline): KGHSH, LQKENI. J was trimmed by 0 bases and V by 6 bases; bases with no gene match: 12. This CDR3 region has 18 residues. The CDR3 is CASSPTSRGPTNTGELFF. CDR3 nucleotide sequence: TGTGCCAGCTCTCCCACCAGCAGGGGGCCAACGAACACCGGGGAGCTGTTTTTT.

The J gene is TRBJ1-6, the V gene TRBV7-3; D unclear. Germline V CDR1 and CDR2: SGHTA, FQGTGA. Deletions cut 4 bases from V and 0 bases from J, with 16 bases between. This CDR3 comprises 18 residues. The CDR3 protein is CASSSVAAQSSYNSPLHF. The CDR3, as DNA: TGTGCCAGCAGCTCAGTAGCGGCCCAGAGCTCCTATAATTCACCCCTCCACTTT. Variable domain in full (rest from reference TRBV7-3 and TRBJ1-6): GAGVSQTPSNKVTEKGKYVELRCDPISGHTALYWYRQSLGQGPEFLIYFQGTGAADDSGLPNDRFFAVRPEGSVSTLKIQRTERGDSAVYLCASSSVAAQSSYNSPLHFGNGTRLTVT.

This clone was counted a single time. CDR3 sequence: CASRKTTGGETDTQYF. The CDR3 coding sequence is TGTGCCAGTAGGAAAACGACAGGGGGGGAGACAGATACGCAGTATTTT. The J gene is TRBJ2-3, the V gene TRBV19, with 9 bases lining up with TRBD1. The germline V gene encodes CDR1 LNHDA and CDR2 SQIVND (reference sequence). CDR3 length: 16 residues. The V segment lost 6 bases and the J segment 3 bases; nucleotides outside the gene matches: 10.

This rearrangement joins TRBV6-2 or TRBV6-3 to TRBJ2-1; TRBD2 matches 11 bases. This CDR3 has 16 amino acids. Germline loops: CDR1 MNHEY, CDR2 SVGEGT. V gave up 5 bases and J gave up 8 bases; unmatched junction bases: 11. This CDR3 is CASSAPLAGALDEQFF. CDR3 bases: TGTGCCAGCAGTGCGCCACTAGCGGGAGCTTTGGATGAGCAGTTCTTC.

The chain employs TRBV7-9 and TRBJ1-1; D unclear. Germline CDR1 and CDR2: SEHNR and FQNEAQ (reference sequence). Trimming stripped 2 bases from V and 1 base from J, with 11 bases between. The CDR3 covers 15 residues. CDR3 region: CASSLWLGSNTEAFF. DNA for the CDR3: TGTGCCAGCAGCTTATGGCTAGGTTCGAACACTGAAGCTTTCTTT.

Concerning this clone: Other nucleotide sequences from this sample produce the same CDR3. The chain has TRBV28 and TRBJ2-7; the match to TRBD1 covers 11 bases. Germline CDR1 is MDHEN and CDR2 is SYDVKM. This CDR3 comprises 15 residues. Losses at the gene ends were 4 bases for V and 5 bases for J; bases not matched to a gene: 7. The chain's CDR3 is CASSSSGTGGNEQYF. Here the CDR3 DNA reads TGTGCCAGCAGTTCCTCCGGGACAGGGGGGAACGAGCAGTACTTC.